This TCR beta chain was documented in a study of graft-versus-host responses after intestinal transplantation. J gave up 3 bases and V 2 bases, and 5 bases lay outside the gene matches. Germline V gives CDR1 SEHNR, CDR2 FQNEAQ (reference sequence). The CDR3 covers 15 residues. On this clone itself: Its antigen is not known.

This table comes from immunoSEQ multiplex PCR, and its TCRdb copy is limited to in-frame clones, with some not included. The sample records about 96,000 clones, 80% to 95% being singletons. This clonotype was obtained from a human donor who received an intestinal transplant. This sample comprised unstimulated CD4+ T cells sorted from spleen or lymph node cells, obtained before intestinal transplant. The chain uses TRBV7-9 and TRBJ2-7, with TRBD2 identical over 9 bases. This CDR3 is CASSLSSGGYYEQYF. DNA of the CDR3: TGTGCCAGCAGCTTAAGCAGCGGGGGGTACTACGAGCAGTACTTC.